This TCR beta chain appears in the sequencing data of a study of blood T cell repertoires in COVID-19. TCRdb keeps only in-frame clones here, not all; method: immunoSEQ multiplex PCR. The sample holds roughly 140,000 clones, 75% to 90% seen once. Trimming took off 1 base at V and 6 bases at J, with 5 bases between the two ends. CDR3 size: 12 residues. Germline CDR1 is SGHNT and CDR2 is YYREEE (reference sequence). The chain joins TRBV5-4 to TRBJ2-1; the D is unclear. The receptor was derived from a woman aged 55-69 years with COVID-19, enrolled during active disease. Sequenced: peripheral blood. The CDR3 DNA sequence: TGTGCCAGCAGCTTGCCTCGCAATGAGCAGTTCTTC. This encodes CASSLPRNEQFF.